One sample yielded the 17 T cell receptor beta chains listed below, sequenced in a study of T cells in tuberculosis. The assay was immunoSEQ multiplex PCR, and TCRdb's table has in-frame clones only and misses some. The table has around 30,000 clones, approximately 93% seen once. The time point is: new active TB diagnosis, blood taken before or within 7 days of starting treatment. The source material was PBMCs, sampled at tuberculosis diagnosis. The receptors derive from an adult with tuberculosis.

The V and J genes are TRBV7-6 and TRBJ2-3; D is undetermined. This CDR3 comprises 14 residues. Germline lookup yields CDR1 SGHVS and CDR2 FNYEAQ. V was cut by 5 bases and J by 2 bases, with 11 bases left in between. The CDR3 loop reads CASSAATDTDTQYF. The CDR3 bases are TGTGCCAGCAGCGCGGCGACGGACACAGATACGCAGTATTTT.

CDR3 DNA: TGTGCCTGGAGTGTAGGGACTAGCGGGGGAGACGAGCAGTACTTC. Its translation: CAWSVGTSGGDEQYF. The chain is built from TRBV30 and TRBJ2-7, with 14 bases identical to TRBD2. This CDR3 has 15 residues. In germline, CDR1 is GTSNPN, CDR2 SVGIG (reference sequence). The J segment lost 5 bases and the V segment lost 0 bases, leaving 3 bases of the junction unmatched.

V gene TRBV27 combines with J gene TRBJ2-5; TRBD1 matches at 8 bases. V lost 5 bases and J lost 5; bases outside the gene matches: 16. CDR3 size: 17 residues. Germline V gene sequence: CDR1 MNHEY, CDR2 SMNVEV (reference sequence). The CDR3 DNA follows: TGTGCCAGCAGTCCCGGACAGGGTGGAGACGTATCGGAGACCCAGTACTTC. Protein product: CASSPGQGGDVSETQYF.

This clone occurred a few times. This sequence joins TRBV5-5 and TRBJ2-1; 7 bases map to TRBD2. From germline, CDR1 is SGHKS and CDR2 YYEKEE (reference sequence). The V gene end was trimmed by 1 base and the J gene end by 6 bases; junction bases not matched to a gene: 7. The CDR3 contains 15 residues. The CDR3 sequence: CASSLLADSFNEQFF. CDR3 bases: TGTGCCAGCAGCTTGCTAGCGGACTCTTTCAATGAGCAGTTCTTC.

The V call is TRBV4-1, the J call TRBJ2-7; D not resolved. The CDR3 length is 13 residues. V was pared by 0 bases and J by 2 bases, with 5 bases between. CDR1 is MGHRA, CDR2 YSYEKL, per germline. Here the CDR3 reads CASSQETAYEQYF. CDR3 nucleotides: TGCGCCAGCAGCCAAGAAACGGCCTACGAGCAGTACTTC.

In DNA form, the CDR3 reads TGTGCCAGCAGCTCCTCCCCGACCCAGGCAGAGACCCAGTACTTC. Its protein product is CASSSSPTQAETQYF. The chain carries TRBV5-4 and TRBJ2-5, with no clear D. The CDR3 runs to 15 residues. The V end lost 3 bases, the J end lost 4 bases, and 16 bases lay between the germline ends. The V gene's germline CDR1 is SGHNT and CDR2 YYREEE (reference sequence).

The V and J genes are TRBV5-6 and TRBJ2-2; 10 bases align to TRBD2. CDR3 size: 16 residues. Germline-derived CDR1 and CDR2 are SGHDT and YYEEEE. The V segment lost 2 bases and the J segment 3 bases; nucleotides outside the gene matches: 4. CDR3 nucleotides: TGTGCCAGCAGCTTTAGCGGGGGGCGCGACACCGGGGAGCTGTTTTTT. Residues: CASSFSGGRDTGELFF.

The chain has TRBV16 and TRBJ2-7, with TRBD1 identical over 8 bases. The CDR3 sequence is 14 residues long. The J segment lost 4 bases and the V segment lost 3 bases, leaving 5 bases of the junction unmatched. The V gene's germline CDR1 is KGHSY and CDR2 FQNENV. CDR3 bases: TGTGCCAGCAGCCAGGGACAGGACGATTACGAGCAGTACTTC. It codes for CASSQGQDDYEQYF.

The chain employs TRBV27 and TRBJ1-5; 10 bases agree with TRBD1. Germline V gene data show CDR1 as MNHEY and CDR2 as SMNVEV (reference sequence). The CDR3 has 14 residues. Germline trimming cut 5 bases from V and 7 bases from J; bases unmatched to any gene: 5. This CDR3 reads CASSHGTGEQPQHF. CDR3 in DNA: TGTGCCAGCAGTCACGGGACAGGGGAACAGCCCCAGCATTTT.

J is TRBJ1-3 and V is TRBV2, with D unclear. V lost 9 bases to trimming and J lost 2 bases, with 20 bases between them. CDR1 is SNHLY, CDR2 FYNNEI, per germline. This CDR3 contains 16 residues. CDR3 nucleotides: TGTGCCAGGCCGTTACACCCCAGATCAGCTGGAAACACCATATATTTT. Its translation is CARPLHPRSAGNTIYF.

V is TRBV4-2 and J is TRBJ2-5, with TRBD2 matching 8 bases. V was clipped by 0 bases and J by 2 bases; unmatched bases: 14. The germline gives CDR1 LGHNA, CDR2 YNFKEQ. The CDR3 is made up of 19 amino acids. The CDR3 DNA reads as TGTGCCAGCAGCCAAGATCGCAGAGCCGCGGGGGGCGCGCAAGAGACCCAGTACTTC. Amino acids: CASSQDRRAAGGAQETQYF.

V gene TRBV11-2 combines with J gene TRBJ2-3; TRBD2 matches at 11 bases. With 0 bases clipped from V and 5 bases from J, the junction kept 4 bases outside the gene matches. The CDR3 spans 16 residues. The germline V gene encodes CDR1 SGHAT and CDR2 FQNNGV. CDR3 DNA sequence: TGTGCCAGCAGCTTAGAACTAGCGGGAGCGGTAGATACGCAGTATTTT. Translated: CASSLELAGAVDTQYF.

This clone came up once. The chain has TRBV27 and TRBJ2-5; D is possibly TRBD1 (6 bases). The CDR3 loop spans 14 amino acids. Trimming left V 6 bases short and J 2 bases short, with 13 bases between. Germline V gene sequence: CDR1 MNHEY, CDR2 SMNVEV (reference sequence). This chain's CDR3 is CASSRTALQETQYF. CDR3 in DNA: TGTGCCAGCAGCCGGACAGCCCTACAAGAGACCCAGTACTTC.

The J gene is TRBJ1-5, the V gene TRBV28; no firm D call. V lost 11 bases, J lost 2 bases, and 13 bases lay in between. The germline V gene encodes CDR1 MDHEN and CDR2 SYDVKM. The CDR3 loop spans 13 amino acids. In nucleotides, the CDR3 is TGTGCCGTCTCAGAGGCGGGCAATCAGCCCCAGCATTTT. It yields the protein CAVSEAGNQPQHF.

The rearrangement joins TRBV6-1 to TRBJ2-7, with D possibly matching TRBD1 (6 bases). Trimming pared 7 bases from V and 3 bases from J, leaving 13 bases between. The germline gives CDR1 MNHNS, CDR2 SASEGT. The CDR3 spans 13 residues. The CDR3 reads CASMDEGVYEQYF. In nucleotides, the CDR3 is TGTGCCAGCATGGACGAGGGGGTCTACGAGCAGTACTTC.

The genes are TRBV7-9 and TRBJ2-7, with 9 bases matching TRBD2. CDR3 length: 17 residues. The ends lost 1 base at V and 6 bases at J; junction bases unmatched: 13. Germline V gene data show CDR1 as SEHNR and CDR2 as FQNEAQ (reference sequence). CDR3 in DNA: TGTGCCAGCAGCTTAGGGTTCGAGGTAGCGGGGGCAGCCGAGCAGTACTTC. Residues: CASSLGFEVAGAAEQYF.

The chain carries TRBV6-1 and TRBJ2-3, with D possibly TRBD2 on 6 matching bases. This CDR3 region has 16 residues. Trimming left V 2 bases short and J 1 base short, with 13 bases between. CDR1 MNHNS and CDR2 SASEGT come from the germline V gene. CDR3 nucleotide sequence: TGTGCCAGCAGTGAACTTGAGTGGGGGGGCACAGATACGCAGTATTTT. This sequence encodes CASSELEWGGTDTQYF.